Listed below are T cell receptor beta chains from one sample, sequenced in a study of blood T cell repertoires in COVID-19. Assay: immunoSEQ multiplex PCR; the TCRdb copy retains only in-frame clones and omits some. The sample includes about 88,000 clones, approximately 89% of them seen just once. Sequences were obtained from peripheral blood. Source of these receptors: a man older than 75 with acute or convalescent COVID-19. The CDR3 runs from the conserved cysteine through the conserved F or W. The order of the fields is D gene, V gene, J gene, clone size, CDR3 DNA, CDR3 protein. A D gene is named only where the DNA matches it firmly. For some rows the clone size is stated as once, few or many, or as a class when expanded; others skip it.

-	TRBV5-8	TRBJ1-5	-	TGTGCCAGCAGCTTGGTGGAGGGAAGCCAGCCCCAGCATTTT	CASSLVEGSQPQHF
TRBD1	TRBV5-6	TRBJ1-2	-	TGTGCCAGCAGCTTTCGGACAGGGGGTGATCGGGGCTACACCTTC	CASSFRTGGDRGYTF
TRBD2	TRBV19	TRBJ2-1	-	TGTGCCAGTAGTATAGGAGGGACTAGACTATTATACAATGAGCAGTTCTTC	CASSIGGTRLLYNEQFF
TRBD1	TRBV7-9	TRBJ1-5	-	TGTGCCAGCAGCGAGGGACAGTTTGGGCAGCCCCAGCATTTT	CASSEGQFGQPQHF
TRBD2	TRBV7-2	TRBJ2-7	few	TGTGCCAGCAGCTTAGGTTTTGCGGGAGGGATTGGTTACGAGCAGTACTTC	CASSLGFAGGIGYEQYF
-	TRBV19	TRBJ1-2	-	TGTGCCAGTAAGGGAGGGGACATCACCGGCTACACCTTC	CASKGGDITGYTF
TRBD2	TRBV30	TRBJ2-1	-	TGTGCCTGGAGTGTCGGACTAGCGGGAGTTAATGAGCAGTTCTTC	CAWSVGLAGVNEQFF
TRBD1	TRBV28	TRBJ1-4	-	TGTGCCAGCAGTAAACCGGGACAGCATGAAAAACTGTTTTTT	CASSKPGQHEKLFF
-	TRBV19	TRBJ1-5	-	TGTGCCAGTATCCCTGACAGGACCCGCAATCAGCCCCAGCATTTT	CASIPDRTRNQPQHF
-	TRBV9	TRBJ2-7	-	TGTGCCAGCAGCGGGGTCCCAGGGGTCTCCTACGAGCAGTACTTC	CASSGVPGVSYEQYF
-	TRBV10-3	TRBJ1-5	-	TGTGCCATCAGTGAGAATGGGGACACCCTGCCCCAGCATTTT	CAISENGDTLPQHF
-	TRBV19	TRBJ1-2	-	TGTGCCAGTAGTATAATTTCGGGAAACAACTATGGCTACACCTTC	CASSIISGNNYGYTF
-	TRBV7-9	TRBJ1-5	-	TGTGCCAGCAGCCAGACAACCACAGGGCAGCCCCAGCATTTT	CASSQTTTGQPQHF
-	TRBV5-1	TRBJ1-6	-	TGCGCCAGCAGCTCGCTATACAGGGAAGGAGGACGGGATAATTCACCCCTCCACTTT	CASSSLYREGGRDNSPLHF
-	TRBV30	TRBJ1-6	-	TGTGCCTGGGTGGACCTAGAGGGTTCACCCCTCCACTTT	CAWVDLEGSPLHF
TRBD1	TRBV3-1/TRBV3-2	TRBJ2-3	-	TGTGCCAGCAGCCAAGGGACAGGGAAGACAGATACGCAGTATTTT	CASSQGTGKTDTQYF
-	TRBV11-2	TRBJ1-3	-	TGTGCCAGCAGCCTGGGGGGGGGCCTTGTCTCTGGAAACACCATATATTTT	CASSLGGGLVSGNTIYF
-	TRBV27	TRBJ2-1	-	TGTGCCAGCAGTTTATACTCACCTTACAATGAGCAGTTCTTC	CASSLYSPYNEQFF
-	TRBV27	TRBJ2-7	-	TGTGCCAGCAGTCCCCCCCGGGGGAATGGGGTCTACGAGCAGTACTTC	CASSPPRGNGVYEQYF
TRBD2	TRBV6-2/TRBV6-3	TRBJ2-3	-	TGTGCCAGCAGTCTCGGGACTAGCGGAACCCGCACAGATACGCAGTATTTT	CASSLGTSGTRTDTQYF
-	TRBV5-4	TRBJ2-1	-	TGTGCCAGCCAACTTGAGCGGTACAATGAGCAGTTCTTC	CASQLERYNEQFF
-	TRBV14	TRBJ1-6	-	TGTGCCAGCAGGACCGGGACATCGTATAATTCACCCCTCCACTTT	CASRTGTSYNSPLHF
-	TRBV28	TRBJ2-3	-	TGTGCCAGCAGTTTATCCGGGAGTACGCAGTATTTT	CASSLSGSTQYF
-	TRBV2	TRBJ1-5	few	TGTGCCAGCAGTGAGGGTGGGCCCAATCAGCCCCAGCATTTT	CASSEGGPNQPQHF
-	TRBV19	TRBJ1-1	-	TGTGCCAGTAGTATCCAAAACACTGAAGCTTTCTTT	CASSIQNTEAFF
-	TRBV7-2	TRBJ2-5	-	TGTGCCAGCAGCTTAGGGAGATGGGGGGTAGAGACCCAGTACTTC	CASSLGRWGVETQYF
-	TRBV12-3/TRBV12-4	TRBJ1-1	-	TGTGCCAGCACCCGCAGAGGGAACACTGAAGCTTTCTTT	CASTRRGNTEAFF
TRBD1	TRBV7-9	TRBJ2-5	-	TGTGCCAGCAGCTCGGGCCGGGACAGAAAAGAGACCCAGTACTTC	CASSSGRDRKETQYF
TRBD2	TRBV27	TRBJ2-1	-	TGTGCCAGCAGTTTATCGTGGACTAGCGGGAGAAATGAGCAGTTCTTC	CASSLSWTSGRNEQFF
-	TRBV15	TRBJ1-4	once	TGTGCCACCAGCAGGAGCTCCGGGAACGGCGAAAAACTGTTTTTT	CATSRSSGNGEKLFF
TRBD1	TRBV20-1	TRBJ2-7	-	TGCAGTGCTAGTGGGACAGGGTTGGCGGGTGACTACGAGCAGTACTTC	CSASGTGLAGDYEQYF
-	TRBV5-6	TRBJ1-4	-	TGTGCCAGCAGCTCGGGGCAGGGGCGGGCTGAAAAACTGTTTTTT	CASSSGQGRAEKLFF
TRBD1	TRBV6-2/TRBV6-3	TRBJ1-5	once	TGTGCCAGCAGTTCCGGGACAGCCGTCTCCCAGCATTTT	CASSSGTAVSQHF
TRBD2	TRBV6-2/TRBV6-3	TRBJ2-7	few	TGTGCCAGCAGTTACTCGAGGGGACTAGCGGGAACCGAGCAGTACTTC	CASSYSRGLAGTEQYF
-	TRBV10-2	TRBJ2-4	-	TGCGCCAGCAGTGAATCAACCTCAGGCATTCAGTACTTC	CASSESTSGIQYF
TRBD1	TRBV10-3	TRBJ2-3	-	TGTGCCTTGCAGAGGGGGCCGAACGCAGATACGCAGTATTTT	CALQRGPNADTQYF
TRBD1	TRBV7-9	TRBJ2-4	-	TGTGCCAGCCGGGGGGACAGGGATGGAGCCAAAAACATTCAGTACTTC	CASRGDRDGAKNIQYF
TRBD1	TRBV11-3	TRBJ2-7	once	TGTGCCAGCAGCCTATTGACAGGGGCTGAGCAGTACTTC	CASSLLTGAEQYF
TRBD2	TRBV4-1	TRBJ2-5	-	TGCGCCAGCAGCCCCCAGCGGGGGGAAGGGTGGGAGACCCAGTACTTC	CASSPQRGEGWETQYF
-	TRBV28	TRBJ2-1	-	TGTGCCAGCAGTGTGGACTATTCCAATGAGCAGTTCTTC	CASSVDYSNEQFF
-	TRBV29-1	TRBJ1-1	-	TGCAGCGTTGGGCGCGGCAGACGGGGGAACACTGAAGCTTTCTTT	CSVGRGRRGNTEAFF
-	TRBV18	TRBJ1-1	once	TGTGCCAGCTCACCAAACTATCGAGAAGCTTTCTTT	CASSPNYREAFF
TRBD2	TRBV28	TRBJ2-3	-	TGTGCCAGCAGTTCGCCGGGGAGGGGAGCCCCGGGGGGCACAGATACGCAGTATTTT	CASSSPGRGAPGGTDTQYF
TRBD1	TRBV24-1	TRBJ1-2	-	TGTGCCACCCGCGGACAGGGCACCTATGGCTACACCTTC	CATRGQGTYGYTF
TRBD1	TRBV27	TRBJ1-2	-	TGTGCCAGCAGTTGGGTCACAGGGGGCCATACATCCCGTGGCTACACCTTC	CASSWVTGGHTSRGYTF
TRBD1	TRBV10-3	TRBJ1-6	-	TGTGCCATCAGCCCGGACAGGGTAGGGTCACCCCTCCACTTT	CAISPDRVGSPLHF
-	TRBV21-1	TRBJ1-1	-	TGTGCCAGCAGCAAAGCAACCGGGGGGAACACTGAAGCTTTCTTT	CASSKATGGNTEAFF
TRBD1	TRBV11-2	TRBJ2-2	-	TGTGCCAGCAGAAGACCGGGACAGGGGACCGGGGAGCTGTTTTTT	CASRRPGQGTGELFF
TRBD1	TRBV6-4	TRBJ1-2	-	TGTGCCAGCAGTCCAGACAGGGGGCTAGGCTACACCTTC	CASSPDRGLGYTF
-	TRBV7-8	TRBJ1-1	-	TGTGCCAGCAGCCAGAATGGTGAGGGTATGAACACTGAAGCTTTCTTT	CASSQNGEGMNTEAFF